The rows below give T cell receptor beta chains drawn from one sample of a study of T cell responses to AZD1222 COVID-19 vaccine. This table comes from immunoSEQ multiplex PCR, and its TCRdb copy is limited to in-frame clones, with some not included. The sample records some 100,000 clones, approximately 87% being singletons. The sample consisted of peripheral blood, taken on day 0 of AZD1222 vaccination. These TCRs come from an adult in good health. The CDR3 runs from the conserved cysteine through the conserved F or W. A D gene is named only where the DNA matches it firmly. The size entry is marked missing in some rows and otherwise reads once, few, many or a size class.

CDR3nt: TGTGCCAGCAGCGTGGGGGGTTACCAAGAGACCCAGTACTTC; CDR3aa: CASSVGGYQETQYF; j_gene: TRBJ2-5; v_gene: TRBV7-7; abundance: .; d_gene: .
CDR3nt: TGTGCCAGCAGTTCATCGGTTAACTATGGCTACACCTTC; CDR3aa: CASSSSVNYGYTF; j_gene: TRBJ1-2; v_gene: TRBV27; abundance: once; d_gene: .
CDR3nt: TGTGCCAGTAGTATGAGGGAAACCGGGGAGCTGTTTTTT; CDR3aa: CASSMRETGELFF; j_gene: TRBJ2-2; v_gene: TRBV19; abundance: .; d_gene: .
CDR3nt: TGTGCCAGCAGTGAACGAGACAGACGGACGAACACTGAAGCTTTCTTT; CDR3aa: CASSERDRRTNTEAFF; j_gene: TRBJ1-1; v_gene: TRBV2; abundance: .; d_gene: .
CDR3nt: TGTGCCAGTAGTATAACGACACAGCACATGAACACTGAAGCTTTCTTT; CDR3aa: CASSITTQHMNTEAFF; j_gene: TRBJ1-1; v_gene: TRBV19; abundance: once; d_gene: .
CDR3nt: TGTGCCAGCAGCCATACTACTAGCGCCTACGAGCAGTACTTC; CDR3aa: CASSHTTSAYEQYF; j_gene: TRBJ2-7; v_gene: TRBV27; abundance: .; d_gene: TRBD2
CDR3nt: TGTGCCAGCAGCGCCCGGTACGAGCAGTACTTC; CDR3aa: CASSARYEQYF; j_gene: TRBJ2-7; v_gene: TRBV11-2; abundance: .; d_gene: .
CDR3nt: TGTGCCAGCAGCAGCCACGGAGGGACAGCGGACTACGAGCAGTACTTC; CDR3aa: CASSSHGGTADYEQYF; j_gene: TRBJ2-7; v_gene: TRBV28; abundance: .; d_gene: .
CDR3nt: TGTGCCACCAGCAGAGATTCGGGGAAACGGAACGAGCAGTACTTC; CDR3aa: CATSRDSGKRNEQYF; j_gene: TRBJ2-7; v_gene: TRBV15; abundance: .; d_gene: .
CDR3nt: TGTGCCAGCAGTGTTCGGCAGGGGGTAAAATCACCCCTCCACTTT; CDR3aa: CASSVRQGVKSPLHF; j_gene: TRBJ1-6; v_gene: TRBV2; abundance: .; d_gene: TRBD1
CDR3nt: TGTGCCAGTAGTACTCGTGGCAGGGCGGCCGAGCAGTACTTC; CDR3aa: CASSTRGRAAEQYF; j_gene: TRBJ2-7; v_gene: TRBV19; abundance: .; d_gene: .
CDR3nt: TGTGCCAGCAGCTTAGTGGTGAATCAGCCCCAGCATTTT; CDR3aa: CASSLVVNQPQHF; j_gene: TRBJ1-5; v_gene: TRBV7-2; abundance: .; d_gene: .
CDR3nt: TGTGCCAGTAGATCCGGGTTCGGCACTGAAGCTTTCTTT; CDR3aa: CASRSGFGTEAFF; j_gene: TRBJ1-1; v_gene: TRBV9; abundance: .; d_gene: .
CDR3nt: TGTGCCAGCTTTGGAGGTGATAGACGGGACGGCTACACCTTC; CDR3aa: CASFGGDRRDGYTF; j_gene: TRBJ1-2; v_gene: TRBV7-9; abundance: .; d_gene: .
CDR3nt: TGTGCCAGCAGTTATGGGCAGAGTGGAAACACCATATATTTT; CDR3aa: CASSYGQSGNTIYF; j_gene: TRBJ1-3; v_gene: TRBV27; abundance: .; d_gene: .
CDR3nt: TGCGCCAGCAGCCCAGACAGCACAGATACGCAGTATTTT; CDR3aa: CASSPDSTDTQYF; j_gene: TRBJ2-3; v_gene: TRBV5-1; abundance: .; d_gene: .
CDR3nt: TGTGCCAGCAGCTTACAACTCTATGGCTACACCTTC; CDR3aa: CASSLQLYGYTF; j_gene: TRBJ1-2; v_gene: TRBV5-6; abundance: .; d_gene: .
CDR3nt: TGTGCCAGCAGCTTGAGGGAGACCCAGTACTTC; CDR3aa: CASSLRETQYF; j_gene: TRBJ2-5; v_gene: TRBV5-6; abundance: .; d_gene: .
CDR3nt: TGCGCCAGCAGCCCAGGGGGGTTTAGGGTCCAGTACTTC; CDR3aa: CASSPGGFRVQYF; j_gene: TRBJ2-4; v_gene: TRBV4-1; abundance: .; d_gene: .
CDR3nt: TGTGCCAGTAGTCCCTCGACTGAAAAACTGTTTTTT; CDR3aa: CASSPSTEKLFF; j_gene: TRBJ1-4; v_gene: TRBV19; abundance: .; d_gene: .
CDR3nt: TGTGCCAGCAGCTTCGGTGGGGCTGGAAACACCATATATTTT; CDR3aa: CASSFGGAGNTIYF; j_gene: TRBJ1-3; v_gene: TRBV5-6; abundance: once; d_gene: .
CDR3nt: TGTGCCAGCAGCCCGGACATATTCGAGCGCGCTGAAGCTTTCTTT; CDR3aa: CASSPDIFERAEAFF; j_gene: TRBJ1-1; v_gene: TRBV11-2; abundance: many; d_gene: .
CDR3nt: TGTGCCAGCAGCTTAAAGAGTAGCTCCTACAATGAGCAGTTCTTC; CDR3aa: CASSLKSSSYNEQFF; j_gene: TRBJ2-1; v_gene: TRBV7-3; abundance: .; d_gene: .
CDR3nt: TGTGCCAGCAGTTTCCTTTCCGGGACTGTCTACGAGCAGTACTTC; CDR3aa: CASSFLSGTVYEQYF; j_gene: TRBJ2-7; v_gene: TRBV27; abundance: once; d_gene: .
CDR3nt: TGTGCCAGCAGCGTGGGACCGGGACCCTACAATGAGCAGTTCTTC; CDR3aa: CASSVGPGPYNEQFF; j_gene: TRBJ2-1; v_gene: TRBV5-4; abundance: .; d_gene: .
CDR3nt: TGTGCCAGCAGCTTAGACCTTAACGCCCTCCATGAGCAGTTCTTC; CDR3aa: CASSLDLNALHEQFF; j_gene: TRBJ2-1; v_gene: TRBV7-9; abundance: .; d_gene: .
CDR3nt: TGCAGTGCTAGGGAGATAAATGAGCAGTTCTTC; CDR3aa: CSAREINEQFF; j_gene: TRBJ2-1; v_gene: TRBV20-1; abundance: .; d_gene: .
CDR3nt: TGTGCCAGCAGCCCGAGTGGGTCTAGCACAGATACGCAGTATTTT; CDR3aa: CASSPSGSSTDTQYF; j_gene: TRBJ2-3; v_gene: TRBV7-9; abundance: .; d_gene: .
CDR3nt: TGTGCCAGCAGCCAGGGGCTGACTTCACGCCAAGAGACCCAGTACTTC; CDR3aa: CASSQGLTSRQETQYF; j_gene: TRBJ2-5; v_gene: TRBV9; abundance: once; d_gene: .
CDR3nt: TGTGCCAGCAGTCACGGAGCCGGGGGCTATGGCTACACCTTC; CDR3aa: CASSHGAGGYGYTF; j_gene: TRBJ1-2; v_gene: TRBV3-1/TRBV3-2; abundance: .; d_gene: .
CDR3nt: TGTGCCAGCAGCTTAAAAGGTCATGGGGGAGAGGCCTACGAGCAGTACTTC; CDR3aa: CASSLKGHGGEAYEQYF; j_gene: TRBJ2-7; v_gene: TRBV7-3; abundance: .; d_gene: .
CDR3nt: TGTGCCAGCAGCTTCACGGGAGGGGCAACAATCGACGAGCAGTACTTC; CDR3aa: CASSFTGGATIDEQYF; j_gene: TRBJ2-7; v_gene: TRBV7-3; abundance: .; d_gene: TRBD2
CDR3nt: TGTGCCAGCAGCCAGGGACTTAACACAGATACGCAGTATTTT; CDR3aa: CASSQGLNTDTQYF; j_gene: TRBJ2-3; v_gene: TRBV3-1/TRBV3-2; abundance: .; d_gene: .
CDR3nt: TGTGCCAGCAGTTTAGAAGGGGGCGACACTGAAGCTTTCTTT; CDR3aa: CASSLEGGDTEAFF; j_gene: TRBJ1-1; v_gene: TRBV27; abundance: .; d_gene: TRBD1
CDR3nt: TGTGCCAGCAGCGTCGGGACGGGGGCTAATTCACCCCTCCACTTT; CDR3aa: CASSVGTGANSPLHF; j_gene: TRBJ1-6; v_gene: TRBV9; abundance: .; d_gene: .